The 8 T cell receptor beta chains listed next were all sequenced from one sample in a study of spatial heterogeneity in lung cancer. TCRdb ran MiXCR on the 5' RACE reads and lists one entry per CDR3 protein. The sample lists under 2,000 distinct CDR3 sequences; 7.8% were seen once. Documented time point: sample taken at primary tumor resection. Without sorting, whole RNA was sequenced from tumor, nontumor lung or frozen PBMC. The material sequenced was normal lung tissue next to the tumor, taken at surgery. These receptors all come from a male donor with early-stage non-small cell lung cancer.

This clonotype is classed as large. In a library made to pick up alpha chains, this beta chain is a stray read with a size that means little. The chain employs TRBV7-9 and TRBJ1-4; TRBD1 agrees at 7 bases. V lost 5 bases to trimming and J lost 5 bases; unmatched junction nucleotides: 8. The CDR3 contains 15 residues. Germline assignment: CDR1 SEHNR and CDR2 FQNEAQ (reference sequence). CDR3 sequence (DNA): TGTGCCAGCAGCGCGCCGGGACAGAGAAATGAAAAACTGTTTTTT. It specifies CASSAPGQRNEKLFF.

This clonotype is categorized as medium-sized. This beta chain came through as a stray read in a library set up for alpha chains, and its size says little. The chain employs TRBV27 and TRBJ2-7; 10 nucleotides match TRBD2. J gave up 6 bases and V 2 bases, and 7 bases lay outside the gene matches. The germline V gene encodes CDR1 MNHEY and CDR2 SMNVEV (reference sequence). This CDR3 comprises 15 residues. The CDR3 protein is CASSLGSSGRLEQYF. In DNA form, the CDR3 reads TGTGCCAGCAGTTTAGGGTCTAGCGGGAGACTCGAGCAGTACTTC.

This clonotype is large. In a library made to pick up alpha chains, this beta chain is a stray read with a size that means little. The chain recombines TRBV29-1 with TRBJ2-6, with TRBD1 as a possible D gene (7 bases). Per the germline V gene, CDR1 is SQVTM and CDR2 is ANQGSEA. V was pared by 5 bases and J by 0 bases, with 8 bases between. CDR3 length equals 14 residues. Here the CDR3 DNA reads TGCAGCGTTCAGGGGGGCTCTGGGGCCAACGTCCTGACTTTC. It is translated as CSVQGGSGANVLTF.

Many counts were recorded for this clonotype. This beta chain turned up in a library designed for alpha chains; as an off-target read, its abundance says little. This rearrangement joins TRBV4-2 to TRBJ2-3; D is possibly TRBD2 (6 bases). Germline lookup yields CDR1 LGHNA and CDR2 YNFKEQ. This CDR3 spans 15 amino acids. V was pared by 0 bases and J by 2 bases, with 9 bases between. CDR3 in DNA: TGTGCCAGCAGCCAAGATGGGACTCCCACAGATACGCAGTATTTT. Protein: CASSQDGTPTDTQYF.

At least ten counts were recorded for this clonotype. This beta chain is a stray sequence in a library constructed for alpha chains; its clone size is not meaningful. The rearrangement joins TRBV5-8 to TRBJ2-3; 12 bases align to TRBD2. Looked up from germline, CDR1 is SGHTS and CDR2 is YDEGEE. This CDR3 spans 16 amino acids. The V and J ends lost 3 bases and 2 bases, in that order; junction bases with no gene match: 4. CDR3 residues: CASSWGLAGSTDTQYF. The CDR3 coding sequence is TGTGCCAGCAGCTGGGGACTAGCGGGCTCCACAGATACGCAGTATTTT. Full variable domain (rest looked up from reference TRBV5-8 and TRBJ2-3): EAGVTQSPTHLIKTRGQQATLRCSPISGHTSVYWYQQALGLGLQFLLWYDEGEERNRGNFPPRFSGRQFPNYSSELNVNALELEDSALYLCASSWGLAGSTDTQYFGPGTRLTVL.

To note about this clonotype: In a library made to pick up alpha chains, this beta chain is a stray read with a size that means little. The V call is TRBV5-1, the J call TRBJ2-1; 9 bases are shared with TRBD1. The CDR3 totals 15 residues. Trimming at V came to 1 base and at J to 4 bases, leaving 3 bases not matched to a gene. CDR1 and CDR2 from the germline V gene are SGHRS and YFSETQ. CDR3: CASSLSTGGYNEQFF. CDR3 nucleotides: TGCGCCAGCAGCTTGTCGACAGGGGGGTACAATGAGCAGTTCTTC.

This clonotype was recorded at least ten times. A library made for alpha chains picked up this beta chain off target, so its size means little. This chain's CDR3 is CASNSYEQYF. The CDR3 nucleotides are TGTGCCAGCAACTCCTACGAGCAGTACTTC. The chain joins TRBV6-1 to TRBJ2-7; D remains unclear. Per the germline V gene, CDR1 is MNHNS and CDR2 is SASEGT. V dropped 7 bases and J dropped 0 bases, with 1 base sitting between them. CDR3 length equals 10 residues.

There are many counts of this clonotype. Being off target in a library aimed at alpha chains, this beta chain has a size of little meaning. This chain joins TRBV6-2 or TRBV6-3 and TRBJ1-1; D possibly corresponds to TRBD1 (5 bases). Germline V gives CDR1 MNHEY, CDR2 SVGEGT. The CDR3 sequence is 13 residues long. The ends were cut back, 2 bases at V and 7 bases at J, with 11 bases in the middle. Here the CDR3 reads CASSYATGGEAFF. CDR3 DNA sequence: TGTGCCAGCAGTTACGCCACCGGGGGTGAAGCTTTCTTT.